This TCR beta chain was captured in a study of blood T cells in healthy people across ages. Study-wide results and limits: More naive CD4+ cells and higher diversity marked long-lived donors relative to aged donors.

Together with a sample-barcoded 5' primer, a J-beta primer mix was included in a second PCR lasting about 7 to 11 cycles. The template-switch adaptor, which had 12 random nucleotides, put a tag on each cDNA molecule. MiXCR was run by TCRdb on the 5' RACE reads, yielding one entry per CDR3 protein. This table holds just under 750,000 distinct CDR3 sequences, 22% found once. For this clonotype: Its antigen is unknown.

This CDR3 spans 13 amino acids. V lost 1 base and J lost 1, with 7 bases in between. Germline V gives CDR1 SQVTM, CDR2 ANQGSEA. Material: blood. The source of this sequence is a man aged 65 to 79 in good health. The chain uses TRBV29-1 and TRBJ1-1; D ambiguous. The CDR3 region is CSVEASPNTEAFF. The CDR3 DNA follows: TGCAGCGTTGAAGCGTCACCGAACACTGAAGCTTTCTTT.